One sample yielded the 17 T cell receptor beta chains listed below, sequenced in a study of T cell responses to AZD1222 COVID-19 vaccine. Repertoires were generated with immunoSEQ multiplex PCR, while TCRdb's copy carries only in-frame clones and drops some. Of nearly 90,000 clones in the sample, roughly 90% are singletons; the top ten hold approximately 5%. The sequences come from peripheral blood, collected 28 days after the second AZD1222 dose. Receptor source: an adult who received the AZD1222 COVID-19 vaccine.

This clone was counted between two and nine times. The DNA of the CDR3 is TGCGCCAGCAGCCAAGCCGGGACAAGCTATGGCTACACCTTC. Protein product: CASSQAGTSYGYTF. The V and J genes are TRBV4-1 and TRBJ1-2; D perhaps matches TRBD1 (6 bases). CDR1 is MGHRA and CDR2 is YSYEKL in the germline V gene. The ends were cut back, 1 base at V and 4 bases at J, with 10 bases in the middle. The CDR3 is 14 residues long.

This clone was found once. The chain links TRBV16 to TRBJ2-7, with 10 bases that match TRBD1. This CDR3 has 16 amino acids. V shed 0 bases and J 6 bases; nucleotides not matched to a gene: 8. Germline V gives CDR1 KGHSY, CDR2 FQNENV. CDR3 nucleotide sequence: TGTGCCAGCAGCCAATCGTGGGGACAGGGGATTGTCGAGCAGTACTTC. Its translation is CASSQSWGQGIVEQYF.

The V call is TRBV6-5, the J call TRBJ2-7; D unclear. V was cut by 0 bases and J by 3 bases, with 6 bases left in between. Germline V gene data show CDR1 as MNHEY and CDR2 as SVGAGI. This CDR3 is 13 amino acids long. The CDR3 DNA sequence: TGTGCCAGCAGTTACTCTAACAGCTACGAGCAGTACTTC. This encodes CASSYSNSYEQYF.

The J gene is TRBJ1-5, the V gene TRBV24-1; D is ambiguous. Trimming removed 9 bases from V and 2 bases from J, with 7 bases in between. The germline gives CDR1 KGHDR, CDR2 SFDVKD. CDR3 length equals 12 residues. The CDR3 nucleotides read TGTGCCACCGGCGGGGGCAATCAGCCCCAGCATTTT. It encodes CATGGGNQPQHF.

This CDR3 is CASSEGLVAGELFF. As DNA, the CDR3 is TGTGCCAGCAGTGAGGGACTTGTGGCCGGGGAGCTGTTTTTT. The chain is built from TRBV2 and TRBJ2-2, with D possibly matching TRBD2 (6 bases). The CDR3 loop spans 14 amino acids. The V and J ends lost 3 bases and 6 bases respectively, with 11 bases between them. CDR1 is SNHLY, CDR2 FYNNEI, per germline.

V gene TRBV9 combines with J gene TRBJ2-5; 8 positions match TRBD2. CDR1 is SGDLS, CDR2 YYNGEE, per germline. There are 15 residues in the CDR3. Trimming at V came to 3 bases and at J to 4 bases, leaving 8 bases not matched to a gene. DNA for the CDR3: TGTGCCAGCAGCGCGGGACTAGGGGGAATAGAGACCCAGTACTTC. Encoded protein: CASSAGLGGIETQYF.

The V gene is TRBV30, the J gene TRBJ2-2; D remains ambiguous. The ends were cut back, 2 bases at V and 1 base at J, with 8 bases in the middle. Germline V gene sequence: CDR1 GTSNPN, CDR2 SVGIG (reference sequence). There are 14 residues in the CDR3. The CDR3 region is CAWSWSLNTGELFF. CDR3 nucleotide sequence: TGTGCCTGGAGTTGGAGCCTGAACACCGGGGAGCTGTTTTTT.

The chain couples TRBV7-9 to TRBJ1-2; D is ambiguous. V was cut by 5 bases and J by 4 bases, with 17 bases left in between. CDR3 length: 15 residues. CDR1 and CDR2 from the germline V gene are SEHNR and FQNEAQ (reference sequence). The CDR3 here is CASSAQGPGGYGYTF. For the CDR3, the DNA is TGTGCCAGCAGCGCCCAAGGCCCGGGTGGCTATGGCTACACCTTC.

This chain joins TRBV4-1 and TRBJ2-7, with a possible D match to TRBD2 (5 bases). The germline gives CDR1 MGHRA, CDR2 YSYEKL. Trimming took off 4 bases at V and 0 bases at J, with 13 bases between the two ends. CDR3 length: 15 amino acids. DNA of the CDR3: TGCGCCAGCAGCCGGGAGTCCGGAGGCTCCTACGAGCAGTACTTC. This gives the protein CASSRESGGSYEQYF.

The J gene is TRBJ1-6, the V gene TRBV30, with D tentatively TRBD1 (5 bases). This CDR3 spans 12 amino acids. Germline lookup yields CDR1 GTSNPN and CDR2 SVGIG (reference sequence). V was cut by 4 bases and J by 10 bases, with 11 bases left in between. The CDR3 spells CAWTGGLSPLHF. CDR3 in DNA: TGTGCCTGGACCGGGGGGTTGTCACCCCTCCACTTT.

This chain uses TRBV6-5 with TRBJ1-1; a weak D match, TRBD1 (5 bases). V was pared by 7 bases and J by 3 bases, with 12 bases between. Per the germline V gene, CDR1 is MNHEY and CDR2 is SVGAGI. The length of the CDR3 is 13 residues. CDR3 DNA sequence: TGTGCCAGCAATAGGGGCCGCGACACTGAAGCTTTCTTT. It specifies CASNRGRDTEAFF.

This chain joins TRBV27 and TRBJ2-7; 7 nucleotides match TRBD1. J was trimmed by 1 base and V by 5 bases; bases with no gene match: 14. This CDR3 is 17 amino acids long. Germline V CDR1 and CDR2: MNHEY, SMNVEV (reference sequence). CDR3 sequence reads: CASSPHNDRAISYEQYF. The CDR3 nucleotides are TGTGCCAGCAGTCCCCACAACGACAGGGCGATTTCCTACGAGCAGTACTTC.

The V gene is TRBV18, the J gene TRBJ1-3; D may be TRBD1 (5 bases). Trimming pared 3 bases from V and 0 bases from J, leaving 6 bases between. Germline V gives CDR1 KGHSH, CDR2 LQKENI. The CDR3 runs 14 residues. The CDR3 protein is CASSPQGSGNTIYF. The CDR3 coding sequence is TGTGCCAGCTCACCGCAGGGCTCTGGAAACACCATATATTTT.

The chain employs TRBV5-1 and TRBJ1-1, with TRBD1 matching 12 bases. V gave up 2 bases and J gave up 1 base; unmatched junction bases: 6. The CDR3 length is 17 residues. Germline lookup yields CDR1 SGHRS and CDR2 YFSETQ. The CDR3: CASSLDPGQGANTEAFF. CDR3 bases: TGCGCCAGCAGCTTAGATCCGGGACAGGGGGCGAACACTGAAGCTTTCTTT.

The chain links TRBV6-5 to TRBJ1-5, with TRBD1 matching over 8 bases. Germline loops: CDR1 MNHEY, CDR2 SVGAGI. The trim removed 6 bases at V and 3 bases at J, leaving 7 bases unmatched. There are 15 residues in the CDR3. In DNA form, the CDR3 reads TGTGCCAGCAGCAGAGACAGGGGCCACAATCAGCCCCAGCATTTT. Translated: CASSRDRGHNQPQHF.

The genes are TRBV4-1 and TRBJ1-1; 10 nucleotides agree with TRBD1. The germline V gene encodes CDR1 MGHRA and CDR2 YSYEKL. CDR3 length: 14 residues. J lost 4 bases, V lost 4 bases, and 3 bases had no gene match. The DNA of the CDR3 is TGCGCCAGCAGCCCCGGACAGGGGGTCACTGAAGCTTTCTTT. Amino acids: CASSPGQGVTEAFF.

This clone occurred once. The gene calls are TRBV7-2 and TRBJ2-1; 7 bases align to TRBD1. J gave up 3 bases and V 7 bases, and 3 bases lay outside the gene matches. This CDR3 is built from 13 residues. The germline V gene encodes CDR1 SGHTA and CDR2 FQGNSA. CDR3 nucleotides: TGTGCCAGCACGGGACAGAGCTACAATGAGCAGTTCTTC. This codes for CASTGQSYNEQFF.